The 32 T cell receptor beta chains below were found in one sample sequenced in a study of blood T cell repertoires in COVID-19 (dated by TCRdb to the early 2020s). Preparation of the library involved the immunoSEQ multiplex PCR assay. This immuneACCESS table, as held by TCRdb, lists in-frame sequences with V and J called but not all clones. Of the missing ones, under half trace to an unresolved V gene in checked studies; the others have no known cause. Present in this sample are tens of thousands of clones, approximately 87% of which were seen just once. In total, the top ten clones hold 0.85% to 1.3% of the sample. Source material: peripheral blood. These receptor sequences come from a human donor in a cohort sampled during active COVID-19.

The gene calls are TRBV27 and TRBJ1-1; D possibly corresponds to TRBD1 (6 bases). Per the germline V gene, CDR1 is MNHEY and CDR2 is SMNVEV (reference sequence). The CDR3 is made up of 14 amino acids. The V and J ends lost 5 bases and 2 bases respectively, with 12 bases between them. Written as DNA, the CDR3 is TGTGCCAGCAGTCGGAGACAGGACAACACTGAAGCTTTCTTT. Its translation: CASSRRQDNTEAFF.

The chain recombines TRBV11-2 with TRBJ2-1; the match to TRBD2 covers 8 bases. CDR3 length: 15 amino acids. V dropped 4 bases and J dropped 4; count of bases not matched to a gene: 6. The germline V gene has CDR1 SGHAT and CDR2 FQNNGV. The CDR3 region is CASSSSAGEYNEQFF. As DNA, the CDR3 is TGTGCCAGCAGCTCCTCAGCGGGAGAGTACAATGAGCAGTTCTTC.

The CDR3 region has the DNA TGCGCCAGCAGCTTGGGGACAGGGCACTACGAGCAGTACTTC. It codes for CASSLGTGHYEQYF. The V gene is TRBV5-1, the J gene TRBJ2-7; 8 bases line up with TRBD1. The V and J ends lost 0 bases and 3 bases, in that order; junction bases with no gene match: 2. From germline, CDR1 is SGHRS and CDR2 YFSETQ. This CDR3 has 14 amino acids.

The V gene is TRBV29-1, the J gene TRBJ2-7, with a possible D match to TRBD1 (7 bases). The V end lost 4 bases, the J end lost 2 bases, and 9 bases lay between the germline ends. The CDR3 is made up of 12 amino acids. Germline CDR1 is SQVTM and CDR2 is ANQGSEA. In DNA, the CDR3 is TGCAGCGTTGCAGGGGGGACCTACGAGCAGTACTTC. Amino acids: CSVAGGTYEQYF.

The rearrangement links TRBV5-1 to TRBJ2-1; 10 positions agree with TRBD1. The CDR3 covers 16 residues. V trimming: 4 bases; J trimming: 6 bases; junction bases outside the gene matches: 10. The germline gives CDR1 SGHRS, CDR2 YFSETQ. The CDR3, as DNA: TGCGCCAGCAGCCGGTTGCGGGGACAGGGGTTCAATGAGCAGTTCTTC. Its protein is CASSRLRGQGFNEQFF.

The rearrangement links TRBV14 to TRBJ1-1; D perhaps matches TRBD1 (5 bases). The V end was cut by 3 bases, the J end by 11 bases, with 19 bases between. CDR1 SGHDN and CDR2 FVKESK come from the germline V gene. The CDR3 runs to 14 residues. The CDR3 is CASSHGGDISAAFF. The DNA of the CDR3 is TGTGCCAGCAGCCACGGAGGGGATATTTCGGCGGCTTTCTTT.

This clone came up a few times. The chain employs TRBV7-3 and TRBJ2-3; 12 positions match TRBD2. The V gene's germline CDR1 is SGHTA and CDR2 FQGTGA. The CDR3 sequence is 16 residues long. Germline trimming cut 2 bases from V and 3 bases from J; bases unmatched to any gene: 3. The DNA for the CDR3 is TGTGCCAGCAGCTTACTAGCGGGAGGGGAGACAGATACGCAGTATTTT. Translation gives CASSLLAGGETDTQYF.

The V call is TRBV19, the J call TRBJ2-1, with TRBD2 matching 14 bases. This CDR3 comprises 17 residues. The germline V gene encodes CDR1 LNHDA and CDR2 SQIVND (reference sequence). V was pared by 5 bases and J by 1 base, with 4 bases of the junction left unmatched. The CDR3 coding sequence is TGTGCCAGTAGTGGGACTAGCGGGAGAGGATCCTACAATGAGCAGTTCTTC. Protein: CASSGTSGRGSYNEQFF.

In nucleotides, the CDR3 is TGTGCCAGCACTCCTTTTGGGACAGGGGGCGGAACTGAAGCTTTCTTT. It encodes CASTPFGTGGGTEAFF. The V gene is TRBV11-2, the J gene TRBJ1-1; TRBD1 matches at 12 bases. From germline, CDR1 is SGHAT and CDR2 FQNNGV. V lost 7 bases to trimming and J lost 5 bases; unmatched junction nucleotides: 11. The CDR3 extends over 16 amino acids.

This rearrangement joins TRBV10-1 to TRBJ2-7; maybe TRBD2 (6 bases). CDR1 and CDR2 from the germline V gene are WNHNN and SYGVQD (reference sequence). The CDR3 is 17 residues long. Trimming left V 0 bases short and J 0 bases short, with 15 bases between. The CDR3 reads CASSESYTRGCSYEQYF. CDR3 nucleotide sequence: TGCGCCAGCAGTGAGTCCTACACACGGGGGTGCTCCTACGAGCAGTACTTC.

This chain joins TRBV28 and TRBJ1-2, with D possibly TRBD1 on 5 matching bases. V dropped 3 bases and J dropped 8 bases, with 13 bases sitting between them. Germline V lookup: CDR1 MDHEN, CDR2 SYDVKM. CDR3 size: 13 residues. CDR3 amino acids: CASSFGPGGGYTF. CDR3 DNA sequence: TGTGCCAGCAGTTTCGGGCCCGGGGGAGGCTACACCTTC.

This sequence joins TRBV24-1 and TRBJ2-1; a weak D match, TRBD1 (8 bases). Germline CDR1 reads KGHDR; CDR2 reads SFDVKD. V shed 9 bases and J shed 10 bases, with 21 bases lying between them. The CDR3 length is 14 residues. CDR3 nucleotides: TGTGCCACCCGGGGGGCAGGGGGCCGCCCCGAGCAGTTCTTC. It yields the protein CATRGAGGRPEQFF.

The count of this clone is one. This sequence joins TRBV11-2 and TRBJ1-1, with D unresolved. CDR3 length: 14 residues. Germline V gene sequence: CDR1 SGHAT, CDR2 FQNNGV. V shed 2 bases and J shed 1 base, with 8 bases lying between them. The CDR3 protein is CASSLSAGNTEAFF. The CDR3 DNA reads as TGTGCCAGCAGCTTAAGTGCAGGGAACACTGAAGCTTTCTTT. Filled out from reference TRBV11-2 and TRBJ1-1, the complete variable domain reads EAGVAQSPRYKIIEKRQSVAFWCNPISGHATLYWYQQILGQGPKLLIQFQNNGVVDDSQLPKDRFSAERLKGVDSTLKIQPAKLEDSAVYLCASSLSAGNTEAFFGQGTRLTVV.

This chain links TRBV2 with TRBJ1-1; tentative D call: TRBD1 (5 bases). There are 13 residues in the CDR3. The ends were cut back, 8 bases at V and 3 bases at J, with 13 bases in the middle. Germline lookup yields CDR1 SNHLY and CDR2 FYNNEI. Written as DNA, the CDR3 is TGTGCCAGCTTAAGGGGTGGGGACACTGAAGCTTTCTTT. As protein: CASLRGGDTEAFF.

The CDR3 loop reads CATSSPLDSNQPQHF. The CDR3 coding sequence is TGTGCCACCAGCAGTCCACTAGATAGCAATCAGCCCCAGCATTTT. The V gene is TRBV15, the J gene TRBJ1-5, with D unclear. The CDR3 covers 15 residues. Germline assignment: CDR1 LNHNV and CDR2 YYDKDF (reference sequence). V lost 3 bases and J 0 bases, leaving 9 bases between the germline ends.

The chain couples TRBV5-6 to TRBJ2-5; D gene unclear. Deletions cut 6 bases from V and 5 bases from J, with 11 bases between. Germline V gene data show CDR1 as SGHDT and CDR2 as YYEEEE. The CDR3 extends over 12 amino acids. The CDR3 nucleotides are TGTGCCAGCACTCGACAAATGGAGACCCAGTACTTC. It translates to CASTRQMETQYF.

V gene TRBV9 combines with J gene TRBJ1-2, with TRBD1 matching 11 bases. The CDR3 is 15 amino acids. J lost 8 bases, V lost 0 bases, and 6 bases had no gene match. Per germline, CDR1 SGDLS and CDR2 YYNGEE. The chain's CDR3 is CASSVAFGTGGGYTF. CDR3 DNA sequence: TGTGCCAGCAGCGTAGCTTTCGGGACAGGGGGAGGCTACACCTTC.

V usage is TRBV19 and J usage is TRBJ2-7, with D hard to call. The CDR3 contains 12 residues. V dropped 1 base and J dropped 5 bases, with 6 bases sitting between them. The germline gives CDR1 LNHDA, CDR2 SQIVND (reference sequence). CDR3 DNA sequence: TGTGCCAGTAGTATAGGACAAAACGAGCAGTACTTC. This translates into CASSIGQNEQYF.

This chain uses TRBV7-6 with TRBJ2-7; TRBD1 is a possible D gene (6 bases). Germline values: CDR1 SGHVS, CDR2 FNYEAQ. Trimming stripped 0 bases from V and 6 bases from J, with 15 bases between. The CDR3 is 15 residues long. This CDR3 reads CASSLAGASGGEQYF. For the CDR3, the DNA is TGTGCCAGCAGCTTAGCGGGGGCGAGCGGCGGCGAGCAGTACTTC.

The rearrangement links TRBV6-5 to TRBJ2-1; 11 bases are a match to TRBD2. The CDR3 runs to 14 residues. V was pared by 5 bases and J by 8 bases, with 5 bases of the junction left unmatched. Germline loops: CDR1 MNHEY, CDR2 SVGAGI. The CDR3 reads CASSIAGGPDEQFF. The CDR3 DNA sequence: TGTGCCAGCAGTATAGCGGGAGGGCCCGATGAGCAGTTCTTC.

This rearrangement joins TRBV7-2 to TRBJ2-6; TRBD1 matches 7 bases. Germline lookup yields CDR1 SGHTA and CDR2 FQGNSA. After removal of 5 bases from V and 5 bases from J, the junction contained 9 bases not matched to a gene. This CDR3 contains 16 residues. DNA of the CDR3: TGTGCCAGCAGCATGGGACAGACTTCTCGGGCCAACGTCCTGACTTTC. Translated: CASSMGQTSRANVLTF.

V usage is TRBV7-2 and J usage is TRBJ2-2; D might be TRBD1 (6 bases). The germline V and J ends were trimmed by 2 bases and 3 bases, with 10 bases remaining between them. The CDR3 contains 15 residues. CDR1 SGHTA and CDR2 FQGNSA come from the germline V gene. Written as DNA, the CDR3 is TGTGCCAGCAGCTTAATTGCAGGGGACACCGGGGAGCTGTTTTTT. Amino acids: CASSLIAGDTGELFF.

The rearrangement uses TRBV4-2 and TRBJ2-7; 9 positions agree with TRBD1. The CDR3 is made up of 16 amino acids. Germline-derived CDR1 and CDR2 are LGHNA and YNFKEQ. V shed 4 bases and J 2 bases; nucleotides not matched to a gene: 9. The CDR3 sequence: CASSLARGQGAYEQYF. The CDR3 region has the DNA TGTGCCAGCAGCCTGGCGAGGGGACAGGGCGCCTACGAGCAGTACTTC.

J is TRBJ2-1 and V is TRBV19; D call uncertain. This CDR3 has 10 residues. Germline V gives CDR1 LNHDA, CDR2 SQIVND (reference sequence). Trimming stripped 5 bases from V and 8 bases from J, with 4 bases between. CDR3 coding DNA: TGTGCCAGTAGTTTATATGAGCAGTTCTTC. It specifies CASSLYEQFF.

The chain joins TRBV18 to TRBJ2-5, with 11 bases lining up with TRBD2. Germline values: CDR1 KGHSH, CDR2 LQKENI. The CDR3 contains 15 residues. J was trimmed by 1 base and V by 3 bases; bases with no gene match: 1. The CDR3 DNA is TGTGCCAGCTCACCGGGACTAGCGGCCCAAGAGACCCAGTACTTC. Its protein is CASSPGLAAQETQYF. The whole variable domain, filled in from reference TRBV18 and TRBJ2-5, reads NAGVMQNPRHLVRRRGQEARLRCSPMKGHSHVYWYRQLPEEGLKFMVYLQKENIIDESGMPKERFSAEFPKEGPSILRIQQVVRGDSAAYFCASSPGLAAQETQYFGPGTRLLVL.

The V and J genes are TRBV11-3 and TRBJ2-1, with 11 bases that match TRBD2. The CDR3 totals 16 residues. Germline trimming cut 5 bases from V and 4 bases from J; bases unmatched to any gene: 7. Germline values: CDR1 SGHNT, CDR2 YENEEA. CDR3: CASSRLAGGDYNEQFF. The CDR3, as DNA: TGTGCCAGCAGCCGTCTAGCGGGGGGAGATTACAATGAGCAGTTCTTC.

This clone was found once. The chain has TRBV30 and TRBJ2-1; 9 nucleotides align to TRBD2. V shed 2 bases and J 8 bases; nucleotides not matched to a gene: 13. The germline gives CDR1 GTSNPN, CDR2 SVGIG (reference sequence). This CDR3 region has 16 residues. CDR3 nucleotide sequence: TGTGCCTGGAGTTTAATAGCGGGAGTAGTCGCCGATGAGCAGTTCTTC. This encodes CAWSLIAGVVADEQFF.

This sequence joins TRBV9 and TRBJ2-2; D is ambiguous. Germline V lookup: CDR1 SGDLS, CDR2 YYNGEE. V lost 0 bases and J 8 bases, leaving 14 bases between the germline ends. The CDR3 totals 15 residues. The DNA for the CDR3 is TGTGCCAGCAGCGTAGTCCCCGACCTAGAGGGGGAGCTGTTTTTT. It specifies CASSVVPDLEGELFF.

This clone was counted between two and nine times. This CDR3 is CASSYIAGSQPQHF. For the CDR3, the DNA is TGTGCCAGCAGTTACATTGCGGGGAGTCAGCCCCAGCATTTT. The rearrangement joins TRBV6-5 to TRBJ1-5; D is unresolved. There are 14 residues in the CDR3. V was pared by 2 bases and J by 6 bases, with 11 bases between. Germline assignment: CDR1 MNHEY and CDR2 SVGAGI.

The chain links TRBV9 to TRBJ1-3, with TRBD1 matching 7 bases. V was pared by 1 base and J by 3 bases, with 4 bases of the junction left unmatched. The CDR3 is made up of 15 amino acids. The V gene's germline CDR1 is SGDLS and CDR2 YYNGEE. The CDR3: CASSVNTGVGNTIYF. The DNA for the CDR3 is TGTGCCAGCAGCGTAAATACAGGGGTTGGAAACACCATATATTTT.

For the CDR3, the DNA is TGTGCCAGCAGCCCTGGACTAGCGGGAGGCTACTCCTACAATGAGCAGTTCTTC. Its translation: CASSPGLAGGYSYNEQFF. The chain is built from TRBV5-4 and TRBJ2-1; TRBD2 aligns across 14 bases. The CDR3 runs to 18 residues. Trimming removed 4 bases from V and 0 bases from J; junction bases left unmatched: 6. Germline CDR1 SGHNT, CDR2 YYREEE (reference sequence).

V usage is TRBV4-1 and J usage is TRBJ2-7; tentative D call: TRBD2 (5 bases). Germline V gene sequence: CDR1 MGHRA, CDR2 YSYEKL. V lost 0 bases and J 2 bases, leaving 23 bases between the germline ends. The CDR3 totals 19 residues. CDR3 loop: CASSQELAHGVASPYEQYF. As DNA, the CDR3 is TGCGCCAGCAGCCAAGAATTGGCACACGGGGTAGCTTCGCCCTACGAGCAGTACTTC.